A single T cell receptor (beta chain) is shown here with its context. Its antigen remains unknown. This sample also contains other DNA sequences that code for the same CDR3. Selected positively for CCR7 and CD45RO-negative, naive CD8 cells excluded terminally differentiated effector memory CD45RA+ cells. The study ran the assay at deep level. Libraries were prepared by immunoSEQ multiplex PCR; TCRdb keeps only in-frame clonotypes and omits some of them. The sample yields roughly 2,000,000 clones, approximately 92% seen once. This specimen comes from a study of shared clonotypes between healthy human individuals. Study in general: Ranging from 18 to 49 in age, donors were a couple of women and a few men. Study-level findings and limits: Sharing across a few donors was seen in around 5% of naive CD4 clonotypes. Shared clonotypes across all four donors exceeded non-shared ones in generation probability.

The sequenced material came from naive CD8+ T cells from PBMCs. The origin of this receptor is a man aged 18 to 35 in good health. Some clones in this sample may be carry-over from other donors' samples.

CDR3 coding DNA: TGTGCCAGCAGTTTCCGTCCCTCTGGGGCCAACGTCCTGACTTTC. Translation gives CASSFRPSGANVLTF. The gene calls are TRBV28 and TRBJ2-6; D is unresolved. Germline loops: CDR1 MDHEN, CDR2 SYDVKM. V lost 3 bases, J lost 0 bases, and 6 bases lay in between. The CDR3 has 15 residues.